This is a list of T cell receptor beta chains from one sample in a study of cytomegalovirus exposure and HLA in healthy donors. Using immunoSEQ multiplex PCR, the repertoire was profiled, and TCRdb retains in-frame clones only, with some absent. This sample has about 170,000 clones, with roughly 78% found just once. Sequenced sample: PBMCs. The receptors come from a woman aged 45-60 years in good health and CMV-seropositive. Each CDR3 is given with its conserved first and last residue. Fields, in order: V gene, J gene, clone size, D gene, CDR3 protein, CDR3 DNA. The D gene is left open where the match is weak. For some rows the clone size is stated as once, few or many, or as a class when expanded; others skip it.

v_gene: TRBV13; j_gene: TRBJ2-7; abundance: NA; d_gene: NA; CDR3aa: CASRISGLHEQYF; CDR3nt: TGTGCCAGCAGAATCTCAGGGCTCCACGAGCAGTACTTC
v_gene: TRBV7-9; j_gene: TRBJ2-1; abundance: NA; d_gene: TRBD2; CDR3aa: CASSLTPLLAGVGNEQFF; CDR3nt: TGTGCCAGCAGCTTAACTCCACTCCTAGCGGGGGTAGGCAATGAGCAGTTCTTC
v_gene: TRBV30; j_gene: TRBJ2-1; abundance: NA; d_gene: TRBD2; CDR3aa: CAWSVLHGGNRRRNEQFF; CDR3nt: TGTGCCTGGAGTGTTCTTCACGGGGGGAATCGAAGGCGCAATGAGCAGTTCTTC
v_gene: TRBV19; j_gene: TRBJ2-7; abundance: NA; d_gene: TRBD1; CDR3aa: CASSMKGGRFEQYF; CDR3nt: TGTGCCAGTAGTATGAAAGGGGGCAGGTTCGAGCAGTACTTC
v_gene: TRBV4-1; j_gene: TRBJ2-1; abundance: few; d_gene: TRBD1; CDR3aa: CASSRNLGQGTNEQFF; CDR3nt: TGCGCCAGCAGCCGAAATCTCGGACAGGGGACCAATGAGCAGTTCTTC
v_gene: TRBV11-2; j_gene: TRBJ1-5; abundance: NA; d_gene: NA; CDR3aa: CASSLEGPGHFQPQHF; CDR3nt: TGTGCCAGCAGCTTAGAAGGTCCGGGACACTTTCAGCCCCAGCATTTT
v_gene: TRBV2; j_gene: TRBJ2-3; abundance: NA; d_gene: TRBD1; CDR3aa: CASERQGRDTQYF; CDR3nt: TGTGCCAGCGAAAGACAGGGAAGAGATACGCAGTATTTT
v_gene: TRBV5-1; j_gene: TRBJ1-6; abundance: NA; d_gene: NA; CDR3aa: CASSPQVHENNSPLHF; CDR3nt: TGCGCCAGCAGCCCACAGGTCCATGAGAATAATTCACCCCTCCACTTT
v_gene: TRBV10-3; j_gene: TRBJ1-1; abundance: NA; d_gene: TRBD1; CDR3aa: CAISEFLPGQGALGGNTEAFF; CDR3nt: TGTGCCATCAGTGAGTTCCTCCCGGGACAGGGGGCGCTGGGCGGGAACACTGAAGCTTTCTTT
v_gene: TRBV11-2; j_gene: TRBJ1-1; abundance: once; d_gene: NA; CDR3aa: CASSQHRKLNTEAFF; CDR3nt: TGTGCCAGCAGCCAACACAGGAAATTGAACACTGAAGCTTTCTTT
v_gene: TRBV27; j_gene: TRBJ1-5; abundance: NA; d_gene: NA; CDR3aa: CASSFEGSGQPQHF; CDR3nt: TGTGCCAGCAGTTTTGAGGGTTCGGGGCAGCCCCAGCATTTT
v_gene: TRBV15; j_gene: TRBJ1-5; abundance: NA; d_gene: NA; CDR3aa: CATSRAALTGISNQPQHF; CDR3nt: TGTGCCACCAGCAGAGCCGCGCTAACAGGGATTAGCAATCAGCCCCAGCATTTT
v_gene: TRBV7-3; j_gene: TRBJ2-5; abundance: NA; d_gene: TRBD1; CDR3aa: CASSLGLGQEGVETQYF; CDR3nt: TGTGCCAGCAGCTTAGGGTTGGGACAGGAGGGGGTGGAGACCCAGTACTTC